These 3 T cell receptor beta chains originate from one sample sequenced in a study of TIL therapy for anti-PD-1-resistant metastatic lung cancer. Time point: pre-treatment sample, taken before nivolumab and TIL therapy. Sequencing used immunoSEQ v3. The assay was immunoSEQ multiplex PCR, and TCRdb's table has in-frame clones only and misses some. This sample has tens of thousands of clones, with around 68% found just once. Source: blood, taken at baseline. The source is a person aged 30 to 80 with non-small cell lung cancer.

The chain joins TRBV5-1 to TRBJ2-5; TRBD1 aligns across 8 bases. In germline, CDR1 is SGHRS, CDR2 YFSETQ. The CDR3 consists of 13 residues. The V segment lost 7 bases and the J segment 2 bases; nucleotides outside the gene matches: 4. Here the CDR3 DNA reads TGCGCCAGCGGACAGGGAGGTCAAGAGACCCAGTACTTC. It codes for CASGQGGQETQYF.

V usage is TRBV2 and J usage is TRBJ2-1; no firm D call. V lost 6 bases and J lost 2, with 20 bases in between. Germline values: CDR1 SNHLY, CDR2 FYNNEI. The CDR3 consists of 17 residues. Written as DNA, the CDR3 is TGTGCCAGCAGCGGCACCCGCGCGGCCAACACCTACAATGAGCAGTTCTTC. This gives the protein CASSGTRAANTYNEQFF.

This clone has just a few counts. The chain is built from TRBV18 and TRBJ1-2, with TRBD1 matching over 9 bases. This CDR3 is built from 15 residues. The J segment lost 7 bases and the V segment lost 3 bases, leaving 9 bases of the junction unmatched. CDR1 is KGHSH, CDR2 LQKENI, per germline. CDR3 nucleotides: TGTGCCAGCTCACCTACCGGGACAGGGTTTGGTGGCTACACCTTC. The encoded protein is CASSPTGTGFGGYTF.